This record concerns one T cell receptor beta chain sequence. The antigen remains unidentified. Reverse transcribed after extraction, RNA yielded cDNA as the sequencing template. Method: immunoSEQ multiplex PCR; TCRdb's copy keeps in-frame clones and lacks some. The table records 65,000 to 70,000 clones, approximately 60% of them present only once. This CDR3 has 17 residues. The germline V gene has CDR1 LGHNA and CDR2 YSLEER. Trimming pared 3 bases from V and 0 bases from J, leaving 17 bases between. Researchers gathered lesional scalp punch biopsies and peripheral blood from patients with alopecia areata. The entry originates in a study of CD8+ T cells in alopecia areata. Across the whole study: In an open-label trial, patients got 5 to 10 mg tofacitinib twice daily. Points from the study as a whole: Alphabeta T cells residing in normal skin are also sequenced in scalp samples. Normal scalp showed lower clonality than lesional scalp, especially alopecia totalis/universalis.

The chain uses TRBV4-3 and TRBJ1-1, with D perhaps matching TRBD1 (6 bases). The material sequenced was CD8+ T cells sorted from blood, taken at week 0. The TCR originated in a human donor with alopecia areata. Written as DNA, the CDR3 is TGCGCCAGCAGCCAGGCTCGGTTCGCAGGGGTGAACACTGAAGCTTTCTTT. Protein product: CASSQARFAGVNTEAFF.